Following are 15 T cell receptor beta chains from one sample sequenced in a study of spatial heterogeneity in lung cancer. TCRdb called the 5' RACE reads again in MiXCR, with one record for every CDR3 protein. The profile shows 20,000 to 30,000 distinct CDR3 sequences, about a tenth of them singletons. Time point meaning: blood at routine non-recurrence follow-up after resection. The specimen was PBMCs, collected at follow-up. The receptors originated from a male donor with early-stage non-small cell lung cancer.

At least ten counts were recorded for this clonotype. The chain carries TRBV20-1 and TRBJ1-1; 7 bases are a match to TRBD1. The CDR3 is 14 amino acids. The V and J ends lost 3 bases and 4 bases, in that order; junction bases with no gene match: 8. Germline V CDR1 and CDR2: DFQATT, SNEGSKA (reference sequence). CDR3 sequence reads: CSARGATGVTEAFF. For the CDR3, the DNA is TGCAGTGCTAGGGGGGCCACAGGGGTCACTGAAGCTTTCTTT.

At least ten counts were recorded for this clonotype. The CDR3 sequence: CASSTTSGSNEQFF. The CDR3 DNA is TGTGCCAGCAGCACGACTAGCGGGAGCAATGAGCAGTTCTTC. The rearrangement links TRBV5-4 to TRBJ2-1; 12 bases agree with TRBD2. Germline V gene sequence: CDR1 SGHNT, CDR2 YYREEE (reference sequence). The CDR3 totals 14 residues. With 4 bases clipped from V and 6 bases from J, the junction kept 2 bases outside the gene matches.

This clonotype was observed many times. J is TRBJ2-5 and V is TRBV28; 9 bases line up with TRBD1. Unmatched junction bases numbered 8, after V lost 7 bases and J lost 2 bases. The germline gives CDR1 MDHEN, CDR2 SYDVKM. The CDR3 has 15 amino acids. The CDR3 spells CASNLGTGLQETQYF. The CDR3 DNA sequence: TGTGCCAGCAACCTGGGGACAGGGCTACAAGAGACCCAGTACTTC.

This rearrangement joins TRBV25-1 to TRBJ1-5, with D uncertain. The germline V gene encodes CDR1 MGHDK and CDR2 SYGVNS. V gave up 3 bases and J gave up 1 base, with 4 bases separating them. This CDR3 is 13 amino acids long. The CDR3 reads CASSEGSNQPQHF. The CDR3 DNA sequence: TGTGCCAGCAGTGAGGGGAGCAATCAGCCCCAGCATTTT.

This clonotype was recorded many times. The chain has TRBV20-1 and TRBJ2-3, with TRBD1 identical over 8 bases. The CDR3 consists of 14 residues. Trimming removed 1 base from V and 2 bases from J; junction bases left unmatched: 2. The germline V gene has CDR1 DFQATT and CDR2 SNEGSKA (reference sequence). CDR3 DNA sequence: TGCAGTGCTAGAGGGACAGGGACCACAGATACGCAGTATTTT. This sequence encodes CSARGTGTTDTQYF.

This clonotype was seen ten or more times. The gene calls are TRBV3-1 and TRBJ1-4; maybe TRBD1 (6 bases). The CDR3 length is 14 residues. Germline values: CDR1 LGHDT, CDR2 YNNKEL (reference sequence). Trimming stripped 1 base from V and 7 bases from J, with 10 bases between. This chain's CDR3 is CASSQAGAVEKLFF. As DNA, the CDR3 is TGTGCCAGCAGCCAAGCAGGGGCAGTTGAAAAACTGTTTTTT.

Written as DNA, the CDR3 is TGTGCCAGCAGTGAAGCGCCCCGGGACGATACGCAGTATTTT. This encodes CASSEAPRDDTQYF. The V and J genes are TRBV2 and TRBJ2-3; D tentatively reads TRBD1 or TRBD2 (5 bases each). The CDR3 is made up of 14 amino acids. V lost 0 bases to trimming and J lost 6 bases, with 10 bases between them. The germline V gene encodes CDR1 SNHLY and CDR2 FYNNEI.

This clonotype was counted ten times or more. The genes are TRBV6-5 and TRBJ2-7; 8 positions agree with TRBD2. The J segment lost 5 bases and the V segment lost 0 bases, leaving 6 bases of the junction unmatched. Per germline, CDR1 MNHEY and CDR2 SVGAGI. The CDR3 is 15 residues long. The DNA of the CDR3 is TGTGCCAGCAGTTACTCAGGCGGGGGGCGCAACGAGCAGTACTTC. Translation gives CASSYSGGGRNEQYF.

As for this clonotype: This sequence may be a read error, since a much larger clone differs from it by one base. This chain uses TRBV5-4 with TRBJ2-1, with D unresolved. From germline, CDR1 is SGHNT and CDR2 YYREEE (reference sequence). CDR3 size: 15 residues. The CDR3 DNA sequence: TGTGCCAGCAGCGTGGACGGACCTACCTACAATGAGCAGCTCTTC. This sequence encodes CASSVDGPTYNEQLF. The entire variable domain, with the rest obtained from reference TRBV5-4 and TRBJ2-1, is as follows: ETGVTQSPTHLIKTRGQQVTLRCSSQSGHNTVSWYQQALGQGPQFIFQYYREEENGRGNFPPRFSGLQFPNYSSELNVNALELDDSALYLCASSVDGPTYNEQLFGPGTRLTVL.

This clonotype was seen ten or more times. The chain combines TRBV28 with TRBJ2-5; D gene unclear. The CDR3 loop spans 12 amino acids. Trimming took 8 bases from V and 7 from J, leaving 14 bases between them. Germline V gives CDR1 MDHEN, CDR2 SYDVKM. The CDR3 DNA is TGTGCCAGCGGGCAGGCCTTGAGGACCCAGTACTTC. Translating it yields CASGQALRTQYF.

V gene TRBV7-2 combines with J gene TRBJ2-5; D gene uncertain. V lost 1 base and J lost 2, with 11 bases in between. CDR3 length: 15 residues. CDR1 is SGHTA, CDR2 FQGNSA, per germline. The CDR3 DNA sequence: TGTGCCAGCAGCTTAGAGGGCCTAATACAAGAGACCCAGTACTTC. It codes for CASSLEGLIQETQYF.

This clonotype was seen ten or more times. V usage is TRBV3-1 and J usage is TRBJ1-4, with 10 bases aligning to TRBD1. With 4 bases clipped from V and 6 bases from J, the junction kept 2 bases outside the gene matches. CDR3 length: 14 residues. CDR1 and CDR2 from the germline V gene are LGHDT and YNNKEL (reference sequence). The CDR3 is CASSRGTGDEKLFF. The CDR3 nucleotides read TGTGCCAGCAGCCGCGGGACAGGGGATGAAAAACTGTTTTTT.

This clonotype was observed many times. V is TRBV7-2 and J is TRBJ2-7; 7 positions match TRBD1. J was trimmed by 0 bases and V by 7 bases; bases with no gene match: 6. CDR3 size: 14 residues. CDR1 and CDR2 from the germline V gene are SGHTA and FQGNSA. The CDR3 DNA reads TGTGCCAGCAACGAACAGGGGAGCTCCTACGAGCAGTACTTC. It translates to CASNEQGSSYEQYF.

In its sample, this clonotype was seen many times. The J gene is TRBJ2-5, the V gene TRBV11-2; D is unclear. The CDR3 runs to 14 residues. The germline V and J ends were trimmed by 3 bases and 2 bases, with 10 bases remaining between them. Per the germline V gene, CDR1 is SGHAT and CDR2 is FQNNGV. As DNA, the CDR3 is TGTGCCAGCAGCTTGACGTCCAGGCAAGAGACCCAGTACTTC. Its protein product is CASSLTSRQETQYF.

This clonotype was observed a handful of times. The rearrangement joins TRBV20-1 to TRBJ1-2; no definite D call. CDR1 is DFQATT, CDR2 SNEGSKA, per germline (reference sequence). The CDR3 covers 13 residues. The V gene lost 4 bases and the J gene lost 4 bases, with 13 bases spanning the gap. CDR3 nucleotides: TGCAGTGCTACGCTTATGGGTGGCTATGGCTACACCTTC. This gives the protein CSATLMGGYGYTF.